This T cell receptor beta chain was retrieved from a study of blood T cell repertoires in COVID-19. Profiling relied on immunoSEQ multiplex PCR, and the TCRdb table lists in-frame clones only, not all of them. The profile shows around 170,000 clones, roughly 87% of them singletons. Germline CDR1 SNHLY, CDR2 FYNNEI. V gave up 5 bases and J gave up 5 bases, with 6 bases separating them. This CDR3 is built from 11 residues. The sample was peripheral blood. The origin of this receptor is a woman between 40 and 55 years old with acute or convalescent COVID-19. This chain connects TRBV2 to TRBJ2-5; D not resolved. This CDR3 is CASSIPETQYF. CDR3 sequence (DNA): TGTGCCAGCAGTATCCCGGAGACCCAGTACTTC.